This paragraph reports one T cell receptor beta chain. Trimming shortened V by 2 bases and J by 0 bases, and 17 bases separated the two germline ends. The germline V gene has CDR1 SGHTA and CDR2 FQGTGA. The CDR3 has 19 amino acids. The data stem from a study of tumour-infiltrating T cells in Burkitt lymphoma. In the study overall: Productive clonality predicted overall and progression-free survival.

This table comes from immunoSEQ multiplex PCR, and its TCRdb copy is limited to in-frame clones, with some not included. The sample holds 13,000 or so clones, approximately 85% seen once. Sample: tumor tissue. This chain uses TRBV7-3 with TRBJ1-6; D is unclear. This clonotype was obtained from a human donor with diffuse large B-cell lymphoma. The DNA for the CDR3 is TGTGCCAGCAGCTTAGATGGGCACAAGGGAAGCTCCTATAATTCACCCCTCCACTTT. Translating gives CASSLDGHKGSSYNSPLHF.